These 5 T cell receptor beta chains share one sample of origin, sequenced in a study of post-analysis software for immune sequencing data. These TCRs' antigens remain unknown. Tagging with unique molecular identifiers was a feature of the TCR beta cDNA libraries. Each CDR3 protein gets one entry after TCRdb re-called the PCR reads with MiXCR. The top ten clones hold around 11% of a sample with 600,000 to 700,000 distinct CDR3 sequences, roughly three fifths of them seen once. Study results and limitations: There were five or six TRBV segments more frequent in patients than controls, and TRBV5-6, TRBV5-1 and TRBV20-1 were among them.

The material sequenced was blood. The receptors derive from a girl aged 2 to 9 with multiple sclerosis.

V usage is TRBV12-3 or TRBV12-4 and J usage is TRBJ2-3, with no clear D. The CDR3 spans 14 residues. V was pared by 2 bases and J by 4 bases, with 10 bases between. This CDR3 reads CASSLFRKADTQYF. For the CDR3, the DNA is TGTGCCAGCAGTTTATTCAGGAAAGCAGATACGCAGTATTTT.

The chain employs TRBV11-2 and TRBJ1-2; D unresolved. The CDR3 runs 12 residues. Trimming shortened V by 6 bases and J by 7 bases, and 12 bases separated the two germline ends. CDR1 SGHAT and CDR2 FQNNGV come from the germline V gene. CDR3 in amino acids: CASSSGGAGYTF. The CDR3 nucleotides read TGTGCCAGCAGTTCCGGTGGCGCTGGCTACACCTTC. Using reference TRBV11-2 and TRBJ1-2 for the parts outside the CDR3, the full variable domain is EAGVAQSPRYKIIEKRQSVAFWCNPISGHATLYWYQQILGQGPKLLIQFQNNGVVDDSQLPKDRFSAERLKGVDSTLKIQPAKLEDSAVYLCASSSGGAGYTFGSGTRLTVV.

Comment on this clonotype: An end of the junction differs from the germline gene, which may be a read error. V gene TRBV10-3 combines with J gene TRBJ1-2; 9 nucleotides match TRBD1. This CDR3 is 14 amino acids long. CDR1 and CDR2 (germline): ENHRY, SYGVKD. The CDR3 bases are TGTGCCATCAGTGGGACAGGGGACAACTATGGCCACACCTTC. It encodes CAISGTGDNYGHTF.

This clonotype has only a few counts. The rearrangement uses TRBV12-5 and TRBJ2-6, with TRBD2 identical over 11 bases. V lost 4 bases, J lost 4 bases, and 6 bases stayed unmatched. CDR3 length: 17 residues. CDR1 and CDR2 from the germline V gene are LGHNT and FRNRAP. The CDR3 here is CASGWGLAGGGANVLTF. DNA of the CDR3: TGTGCTAGTGGTTGGGGGCTAGCGGGAGGAGGGGCCAACGTCCTGACTTTC.

The rearrangement uses TRBV29-1 and TRBJ2-5, with a weak D call TRBD2 (6 bases). The V gene's germline CDR1 is SQVTM and CDR2 ANQGSEA. The V gene lost 4 bases and the J gene lost 5 bases, with 14 bases spanning the gap. This CDR3 region has 13 residues. The CDR3 sequence is CSVGKGGVETQYF. In nucleotides, the CDR3 is TGCAGCGTTGGCAAGGGAGGTGTGGAGACCCAGTACTTC.